Listed here is a single TCR beta chain. The 5'RACE method, run with constant-segment primers, produced TCR alpha and TCR beta cDNA libraries (carrying sample barcodes and UMIs). Using its own MiXCR run on the 5' RACE reads, TCRdb lists one record per CDR3 protein. In the table there are around 340,000 distinct CDR3 sequences, approximately 12% of which are singletons. The record originates from a study of T-cell memory formation after mild COVID-19. Germline CDR1 LGHDT, CDR2 YNNKEL (reference sequence). Trimming cost V 6 bases and J 5 bases, with 17 bases left between them. This CDR3 has 14 amino acids.

The TCR sequence derives from a young man who had mild COVID-19 (a few samples of this study predate the infection). Cell type and time point are not known. The source material was PBMCs or a T cell subset sorted from them (not recorded which). The rearrangement joins TRBV3-1 to TRBJ2-7; a weak D match, TRBD2 (6 bases). The DNA for the CDR3 is TGTGCCAGCAGTCTCAGTCGGGGGTACGACGAGCAGTACTTC. Protein sequence: CASSLSRGYDEQYF.